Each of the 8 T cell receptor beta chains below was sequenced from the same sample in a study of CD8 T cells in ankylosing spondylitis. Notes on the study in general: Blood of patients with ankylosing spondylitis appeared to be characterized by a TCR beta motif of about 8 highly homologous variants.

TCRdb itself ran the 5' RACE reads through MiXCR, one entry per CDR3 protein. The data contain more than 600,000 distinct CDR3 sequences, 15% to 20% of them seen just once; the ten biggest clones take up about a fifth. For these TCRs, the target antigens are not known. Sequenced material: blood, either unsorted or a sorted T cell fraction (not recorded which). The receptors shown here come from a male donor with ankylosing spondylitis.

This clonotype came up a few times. In DNA form, the CDR3 reads TGTGCCAGCAGCTTAGGGGGGCCAGACTACTATGGCTACACCTTC. Translating it yields CASSLGGPDYYGYTF. J is TRBJ1-2 and V is TRBV11-3; D is possibly TRBD1 (6 bases). Germline loops: CDR1 SGHNT, CDR2 YENEEA. The ends were cut back, 1 base at V and 3 bases at J, with 12 bases in the middle. The CDR3 runs 15 residues.

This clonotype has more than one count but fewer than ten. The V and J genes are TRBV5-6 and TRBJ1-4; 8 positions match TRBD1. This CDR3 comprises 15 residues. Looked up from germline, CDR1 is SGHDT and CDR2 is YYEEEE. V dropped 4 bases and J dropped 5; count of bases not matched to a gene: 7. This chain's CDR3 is CASSGGTGKNEKLFF. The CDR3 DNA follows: TGTGCCAGCAGCGGGGGGACAGGAAAAAATGAAAAACTGTTTTTT. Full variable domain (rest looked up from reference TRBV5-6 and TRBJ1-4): DAGVTQSPTHLIKTRGQQVTLRCSPKSGHDTVSWYQQALGQGPQFIFQYYEEEERQRGNFPDRFSGHQFPNYSSELNVNALLLGDSALYLCASSGGTGKNEKLFFGSGTQLSVL.

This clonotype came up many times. This CDR3 reads CASSYGVSGTGDEKLFF. CDR3 DNA: TGTGCCAGCAGTTACGGGGTTTCCGGGACAGGGGATGAAAAACTGTTTTTT. This chain uses TRBV6-5 with TRBJ1-4, with 10 bases lining up with TRBD1. Trimming took 2 bases from V and 6 from J; bases not matched to a gene: 9. Germline CDR1 is MNHEY and CDR2 is SVGAGI. CDR3 size: 17 residues.

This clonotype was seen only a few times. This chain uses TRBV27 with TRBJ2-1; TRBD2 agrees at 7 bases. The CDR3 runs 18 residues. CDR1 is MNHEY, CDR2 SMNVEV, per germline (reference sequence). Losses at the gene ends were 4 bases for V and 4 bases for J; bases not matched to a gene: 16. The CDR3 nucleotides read TGTGCCAGCAGTTCCAGACTAGCATGGGGGAGCGGATACAATGAGCAGTTCTTC. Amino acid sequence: CASSSRLAWGSGYNEQFF.

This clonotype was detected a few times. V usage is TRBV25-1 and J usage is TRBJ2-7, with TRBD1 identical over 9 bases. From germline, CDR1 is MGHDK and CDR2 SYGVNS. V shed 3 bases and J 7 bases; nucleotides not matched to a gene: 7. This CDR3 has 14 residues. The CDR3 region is CASSDTGGAGEQYF. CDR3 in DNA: TGTGCCAGCAGTGACACAGGGGGCGCGGGAGAGCAGTACTTC.

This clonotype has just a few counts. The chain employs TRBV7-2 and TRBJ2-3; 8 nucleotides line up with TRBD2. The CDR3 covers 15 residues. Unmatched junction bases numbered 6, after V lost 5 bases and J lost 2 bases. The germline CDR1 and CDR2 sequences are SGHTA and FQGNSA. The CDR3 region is CASSQSLAVTDTQYF. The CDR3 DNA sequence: TGTGCCAGCAGCCAGTCACTAGCGGTCACAGATACGCAGTATTTT.

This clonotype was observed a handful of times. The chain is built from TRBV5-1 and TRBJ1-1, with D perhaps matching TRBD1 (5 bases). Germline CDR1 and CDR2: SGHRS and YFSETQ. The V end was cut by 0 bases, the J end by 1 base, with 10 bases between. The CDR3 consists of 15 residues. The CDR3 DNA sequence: TGCGCCAGCAGCTTGGTTTCTGGGGCGAACACTGAAGCTTTCTTT. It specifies CASSLVSGANTEAFF. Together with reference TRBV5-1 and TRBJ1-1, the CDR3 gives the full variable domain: KAGVTQTPRYLIKTRGQQVTLSCSPISGHRSVSWYQQTPGQGLQFLFEYFSETQRNKGNFPGRFSGRQFSNSRSEMNVSTLELGDSALYLCASSLVSGANTEAFFGQGTRLTVV.

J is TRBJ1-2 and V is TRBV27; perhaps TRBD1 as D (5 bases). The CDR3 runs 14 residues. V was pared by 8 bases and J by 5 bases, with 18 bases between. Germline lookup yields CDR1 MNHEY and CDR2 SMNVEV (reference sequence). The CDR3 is CASPPRWGRYGYTF. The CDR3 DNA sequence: TGTGCCAGCCCCCCCCGTTGGGGACGGTATGGCTACACCTTC.